This is a list of T cell receptor beta chains from one sample in a study of T-cell memory formation after mild COVID-19. TCRdb re-derived calls from the 5' RACE reads in MiXCR, one entry per CDR3 protein. The sample contains hundreds of thousands of distinct CDR3 sequences, about 24% of which appear only once. The sequencing input was PBMCs or a T cell subset sorted from them (not recorded which). The receptors shown here come from an adult woman who had mild COVID-19 (a few samples of this study predate the infection). Cell type and time point are not known. Each CDR3 is given with its conserved first and last residue. A D gene is named only where the DNA matches it firmly. Not every row has a clone size; where given, it reads once, few, many or a size class.

CASSGPGTGGREQYF	TGTGCCAGTAGTGGACCAGGGACAGGGGGAAGGGAGCAGTACTTC	TRBD1	TRBV19	15	TRBJ2-7	-
CASSSLLQGAQYF	TGTGCCAGCAGTTCCCTCCTTCAGGGGGCCCAGTACTTC	TRBD1	TRBV12-3/TRBV12-4	13	TRBJ2-5	few
CASSQDRGGSYEQYF	TGTGCCAGCAGCCAAGATCGAGGGGGGTCCTACGAGCAGTACTTC	-	TRBV3-1	15	TRBJ2-7	few
CSARDLTGASNQPQHF	TGCAGTGCTAGAGATCTAACAGGGGCGAGCAATCAGCCCCAGCATTTT	TRBD1	TRBV20-1	16	TRBJ1-5	few
CASSVERGNTGELFF	TGTGCCAGCAGCGTAGAGAGGGGGAACACCGGGGAGCTGTTTTTT	-	TRBV9	15	TRBJ2-2	-
CASSLDYAGTGGGNEQFF	TGCGCCAGCAGCTTGGATTACGCCGGGACAGGGGGCGGGAATGAGCAGTTCTTC	TRBD1	TRBV5-1	18	TRBJ2-1	-
CASSARDRGLNEQFF	TGTGCCAGCAGTGCCCGGGACAGGGGGCTGAATGAGCAGTTCTTC	TRBD1	TRBV6-1	15	TRBJ2-1	-
CSARGRRGDSNQPQHF	TGCAGTGCTAGGGGCCGCAGAGGGGATAGCAATCAGCCCCAGCATTTT	-	TRBV20-1	16	TRBJ1-5	-
CASSSWEQGAYNEQFF	TGCGCCAGCAGCTCTTGGGAACAGGGTGCCTACAATGAGCAGTTCTTC	-	TRBV5-1	16	TRBJ2-1	-
CASSARTGYKDEQYF	TGCGCCAGCAGCGCCCGGACAGGGTATAAAGACGAGCAGTACTTC	TRBD1	TRBV5-1	15	TRBJ2-7	few
CSARGGAYEQFF	TGCAGTGCTAGAGGCGGGGCCTATGAGCAGTTCTTC	-	TRBV20-1	12	TRBJ2-1	-
CASSVRPPNTGELFF	TGTGCCAGCAGTGTACGCCCGCCGAACACCGGGGAGCTGTTTTTT	-	TRBV2	15	TRBJ2-2	once
CASSWAVSGTDTQYF	TGTGCCAGCAGCTGGGCAGTTAGCGGGACAGATACGCAGTATTTT	TRBD2	TRBV7-9	15	TRBJ2-3	few
CSARFGPNTEAFF	TGCAGTGCTAGGTTCGGCCCGAACACTGAAGCTTTCTTT	-	TRBV20-1	13	TRBJ1-1	-
CASRETGTNEKLFF	TGTGCCAGTCGTGAGACAGGGACTAATGAAAAACTGTTTTTT	TRBD1	TRBV19	14	TRBJ1-4	-
CSARGGENTEAFF	TGCAGTGCTAGAGGGGGGGAGAACACTGAAGCTTTCTTT	-	TRBV20-1	13	TRBJ1-1	-
CASSLVRTGSYNSPLHF	TGTGCCAGCAGCTTAGTCCGGACGGGCTCCTATAATTCACCCCTCCACTTT	-	TRBV7-2	17	TRBJ1-6	-
CATSDLGQGVSGELFF	TGTGCCACCAGTGACTTGGGACAGGGGGTGTCCGGGGAGCTGTTTTTT	TRBD1	TRBV24-1	16	TRBJ2-2	-